The 20 T cell receptor beta chains reported below all come from one sample, sequenced in a study of OX40 agonist ivuxolimab in advanced cancers. Here immunoSEQ multiplex PCR was the method, and the copy in TCRdb shows in-frame clones only, minus some. The table has roughly 79,000 clones, roughly nine tenths seen once. The sample here was CD4+ or CD8+ T cells sorted from blood, taken in a trial of the OX40 agonist ivuxolimab. These receptors all come from an adult with an advanced solid tumor such as melanoma, head and neck, liver or kidney cancer.

The J gene is TRBJ1-3, the V gene TRBV18; tentative D call: TRBD1 (6 bases). The CDR3 loop spans 14 amino acids. V was trimmed by 3 bases and J by 4 bases, leaving 10 bases between them. Germline V gene sequence: CDR1 KGHSH, CDR2 LQKENI. CDR3 residues: CASSPPRGGNTIYF. In DNA form, the CDR3 reads TGTGCCAGCTCACCCCCCAGGGGCGGAAACACCATATATTTT.

A single count supports this clone. The chain uses TRBV7-2 and TRBJ2-2, with 7 bases fitting TRBD2. Germline values: CDR1 SGHTA, CDR2 FQGNSA. This CDR3 is built from 17 residues. V lost 3 bases, J lost 5 bases, and 12 bases stayed unmatched. In DNA, the CDR3 is TGTGCCAGCAGCTTTTTAGTTGGCGGGAGCAGTACCGGGGAGCTGTTTTTT. Translating gives CASSFLVGGSSTGELFF.

The chain has TRBV7-8 and TRBJ1-3; 7 bases match TRBD1. The germline gives CDR1 SGHVS, CDR2 FQNEAQ. The CDR3 length is 17 residues. The trim removed 2 bases at V and 0 bases at J, leaving 7 bases unmatched. Here the CDR3 reads CASSLLGGPSSGNTIYF. CDR3 nucleotides: TGTGCCAGCAGCTTATTAGGGGGCCCCTCCTCTGGAAACACCATATATTTT.

This sequence joins TRBV5-1 and TRBJ2-5; D remains ambiguous. CDR3 size: 16 residues. V lost 1 base and J lost 1, with 14 bases in between. Germline V gene data show CDR1 as SGHRS and CDR2 as YFSETQ. As DNA, the CDR3 is TGCGCCAGCAGCTTGCTCTCCTACGACCCCCAAGAGACCCAGTACTTC. As protein: CASSLLSYDPQETQYF.

The rearrangement joins TRBV30 to TRBJ2-7; 10 nucleotides align to TRBD1. Germline V lookup: CDR1 GTSNPN, CDR2 SVGIG (reference sequence). The CDR3 is 14 residues long. V shed 2 bases and J 7 bases; nucleotides not matched to a gene: 8. Here the CDR3 reads CAWSSGTGVREQYF. The CDR3 coding sequence is TGTGCCTGGAGTTCGGGGACAGGGGTGAGGGAGCAGTACTTC.

The chain carries TRBV6-6 and TRBJ2-3; 12 nucleotides match TRBD1. Germline V gene lookup returns CDR1 MNHNY and CDR2 SVGAGI (reference sequence). This CDR3 has 15 amino acids. Losses at the gene ends were 5 bases for V and 5 bases for J; bases not matched to a gene: 5. In DNA form, the CDR3 reads TGTGCCAGCAGTATGGGACAGGGGGCGGGAGATACGCAGTATTTT. Encoded protein: CASSMGQGAGDTQYF.

This chain uses TRBV11-1 with TRBJ2-1; 13 bases are shared with TRBD2. The J segment lost 9 bases and the V segment lost 4 bases, leaving 9 bases of the junction unmatched. This CDR3 has 16 amino acids. The V gene's germline CDR1 is SGHAT and CDR2 FQDESV (reference sequence). CDR3 sequence (DNA): TGTGCCAGCAGCTCCGGACTAGCGGGAGAAAAAGGTGAGCAGTTCTTC. Encoded protein: CASSSGLAGEKGEQFF. The full variable domain, in which reference TRBV11-1 and TRBJ2-1 provide the parts outside the CDR3, is EAEVAQSPRYKITEKSQAVAFWCDPISGHATLYWYRQILGQGPELLVQFQDESVVDDSQLPKDRFSAERLKGVDSTLKIQPAELGDSAMYLCASSSGLAGEKGEQFFGPGTRLTVL.

The V call is TRBV10-2, the J call TRBJ1-3; 10 bases map to TRBD1. The V and J ends lost 6 bases and 2 bases, in that order; junction bases with no gene match: 10. CDR3 length: 17 amino acids. Germline loops: CDR1 WSHSY, CDR2 SAAADI. In DNA form, the CDR3 reads TGCGCCAGCAGGGGGACAGGGGAACAGAATACTGGAAACACCATATATTTT. Translated, it gives CASRGTGEQNTGNTIYF.

This chain connects TRBV6-1 to TRBJ1-5; D uncertain. The CDR3 has 13 amino acids. Germline CDR1 reads MNHNS; CDR2 reads SASEGT. The V and J ends lost 4 bases and 6 bases respectively, with 10 bases between them. This chain's CDR3 is CASSGALFQPQHF. CDR3 nucleotide sequence: TGTGCCAGCAGTGGGGCTCTTTTTCAGCCCCAGCATTTT.

The chain joins TRBV5-1 to TRBJ2-1, with 7 positions matching TRBD1. CDR1 and CDR2 from the germline V gene are SGHRS and YFSETQ. The ends lost 4 bases at V and 4 bases at J; junction bases unmatched: 5. CDR3 length: 14 residues. The CDR3: CASSPRQGYNEQFF. The CDR3 DNA reads TGCGCCAGCAGCCCTCGACAGGGTTACAATGAGCAGTTCTTC.

V is TRBV9 and J is TRBJ2-3; D unresolved. The CDR3 is 15 amino acids. In germline, CDR1 is SGDLS, CDR2 YYNGEE. V shed 2 bases and J shed 0 bases, with 10 bases lying between them. This CDR3 reads CASSVQAVSTDTQYF. The DNA of the CDR3 is TGTGCCAGCAGCGTGCAGGCCGTTAGCACAGATACGCAGTATTTT.

This rearrangement joins TRBV10-2 to TRBJ1-1; 7 positions agree with TRBD1. V shed 6 bases, J shed 4 bases, and the junction held 5 bases outside the gene matches. The CDR3 runs to 13 residues. Germline values: CDR1 WSHSY, CDR2 SAAADI. This CDR3 is CASRETGPTEAFF. The DNA of the CDR3 is TGCGCCAGCAGGGAGACAGGGCCCACTGAAGCTTTCTTT.

This chain uses TRBV28 with TRBJ1-2; D possibly corresponds to TRBD1 (6 bases). V lost 5 bases and J 4 bases, leaving 14 bases between the germline ends. The CDR3 is 14 residues long. Germline CDR1 is MDHEN and CDR2 is SYDVKM. The CDR3 DNA follows: TGTGCCAGCAGTACCCCCGCAGGGGTCTATGGCTACACCTTC. Protein product: CASSTPAGVYGYTF.

The table lists this clone with a few counts. V is TRBV28 and J is TRBJ1-5, with 10 bases aligning to TRBD1. V shed 4 bases, J shed 3 bases, and the junction held 6 bases outside the gene matches. CDR3 size: 16 residues. Germline values: CDR1 MDHEN, CDR2 SYDVKM. DNA for the CDR3: TGTGCCAGCAGTTCGACAGGGGGCGGAGCCAATCAGCCCCAGCATTTT. Protein: CASSSTGGGANQPQHF.

The V gene is TRBV19, the J gene TRBJ1-5; weak D call: TRBD1 (5 bases). Germline V gene lookup returns CDR1 LNHDA and CDR2 SQIVND (reference sequence). V was clipped by 6 bases and J by 6 bases, with 21 bases between them. There are 16 residues in the CDR3. As DNA, the CDR3 is TGTGCCAGTAGAACCGCCGGGGGGGTCGGGGGTCAGCCCCAGCATTTT. Protein product: CASRTAGGVGGQPQHF. The full variable domain, rest sourced from reference TRBV19 and TRBJ1-5, is DGGITQSPKYLFRKEGQNVTLSCEQNLNHDAMYWYRQDPGQGLRLIYYSQIVNDFQKGDIAEGYSVSREKKESFPLTVTSAQKNPTAFYLCASRTAGGVGGQPQHFGDGTRLSIL.

The J gene is TRBJ2-5, the V gene TRBV5-4, with 8 bases lining up with TRBD2. CDR1 SGHNT and CDR2 YYREEE come from the germline V gene (reference sequence). The CDR3 has 14 amino acids. With 2 bases clipped from V and 4 bases from J, the junction kept 4 bases outside the gene matches. The CDR3 here is CASSLGTRGETQYF. The CDR3 bases are TGTGCCAGCAGCTTAGGGACTAGGGGAGAGACCCAGTACTTC. Full variable domain (outside the CDR3, taken from reference TRBV5-4 and TRBJ2-5): ETGVTQSPTHLIKTRGQQVTLRCSSQSGHNTVSWYQQALGQGPQFIFQYYREEENGRGNFPPRFSGLQFPNYSSELNVNALELDDSALYLCASSLGTRGETQYFGPGTRLLVL.

The J gene is TRBJ2-7, the V gene TRBV4-1, with TRBD2 matching 7 bases. Germline CDR1 and CDR2: MGHRA and YSYEKL. The CDR3 loop spans 15 amino acids. With V trimmed by 3 bases and J by 4 bases, 9 bases remained unmatched. The chain's CDR3 is CASSHEPGGRYEQYF. The CDR3 DNA follows: TGCGCCAGCAGCCATGAACCGGGGGGTAGGTACGAGCAGTACTTC.

V is TRBV7-2 and J is TRBJ2-3; no firm D call. Germline assignment: CDR1 SGHTA and CDR2 FQGNSA. Trimming removed 3 bases from V and 4 bases from J, with 11 bases in between. The CDR3 contains 14 residues. CDR3 sequence: CASSFTRVADTQYF. The CDR3 DNA is TGTGCCAGCAGCTTCACGAGAGTAGCAGATACGCAGTATTTT.

This chain uses TRBV30 with TRBJ1-3; a weak D match, TRBD1 (5 bases). The CDR3 sequence is 15 residues long. Germline V gene sequence: CDR1 GTSNPN, CDR2 SVGIG (reference sequence). Deletions cut 3 bases from V and 0 bases from J, with 12 bases between. DNA of the CDR3: TGTGCCTGGAGCGGGGCAGGATACTCTGGAAACACCATATATTTT. Translated, it gives CAWSGAGYSGNTIYF.

The chain links TRBV7-9 to TRBJ1-1, with a tentative D call TRBD1 (5 bases). V was trimmed by 5 bases and J by 4 bases, leaving 14 bases between them. This CDR3 has 14 residues. The germline gives CDR1 SEHNR, CDR2 FQNEAQ (reference sequence). The CDR3 DNA reads as TGTGCCAGCAGCCCGCACGAGGGGTCCACTGAAGCTTTCTTT. This encodes CASSPHEGSTEAFF.